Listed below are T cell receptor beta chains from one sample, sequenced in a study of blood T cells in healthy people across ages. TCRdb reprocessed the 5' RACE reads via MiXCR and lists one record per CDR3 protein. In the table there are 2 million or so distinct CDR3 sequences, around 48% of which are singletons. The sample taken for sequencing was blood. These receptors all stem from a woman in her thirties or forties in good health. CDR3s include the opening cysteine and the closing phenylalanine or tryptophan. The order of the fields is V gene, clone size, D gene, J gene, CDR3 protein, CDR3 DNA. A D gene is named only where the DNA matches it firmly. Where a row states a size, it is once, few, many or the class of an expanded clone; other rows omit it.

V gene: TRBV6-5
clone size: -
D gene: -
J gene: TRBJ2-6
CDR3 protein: CASSSKRGSGANVLTF
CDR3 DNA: TGTGCCAGCAGTTCCAAGAGGGGCTCTGGGGCCAACGTCCTGACTTTC

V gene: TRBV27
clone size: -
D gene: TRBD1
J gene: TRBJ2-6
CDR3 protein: CASSGQGTLQTGANVLTF
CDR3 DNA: TGTGCCAGCAGTGGACAGGGGACCCTCCAAACTGGGGCCAACGTCCTGACTTTC

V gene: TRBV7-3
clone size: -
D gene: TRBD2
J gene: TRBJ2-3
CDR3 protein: CASSLPPGGRDTQYF
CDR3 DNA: TGTGCCAGCAGCTTACCCCCGGGGGGGCGAGATACGCAGTATTTT

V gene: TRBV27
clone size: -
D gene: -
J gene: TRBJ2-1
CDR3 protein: CASSFGRKQFF
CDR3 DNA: TGTGCCAGCAGTTTTGGAAGGAAGCAGTTCTTC

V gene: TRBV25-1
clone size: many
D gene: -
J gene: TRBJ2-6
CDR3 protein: CASSEWGSGANVLTF
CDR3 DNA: TGTGCCAGCAGTGAATGGGGTTCTGGGGCCAACGTCCTGACTTTC

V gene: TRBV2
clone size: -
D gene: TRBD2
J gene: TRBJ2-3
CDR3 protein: CASSYFSGEASGGRTDTQYF
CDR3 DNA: TGTGCCAGCAGCTACTTCTCAGGGGAGGCTAGCGGGGGGCGTACAGATACGCAGTATTTT

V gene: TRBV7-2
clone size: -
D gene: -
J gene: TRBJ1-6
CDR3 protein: CATQQAGPDNSPLHF
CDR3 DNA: TGTGCCACCCAGCAGGCAGGACCAGATAATTCACCCCTCCACTTT

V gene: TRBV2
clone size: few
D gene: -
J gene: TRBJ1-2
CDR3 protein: CASSESHAGAGYGYTF
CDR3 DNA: TGTGCCAGCAGTGAAAGTCATGCGGGGGCGGGCTATGGCTACACCTTC

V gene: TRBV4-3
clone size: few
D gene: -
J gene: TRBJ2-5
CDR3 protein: CASSQDGEAQETQYF
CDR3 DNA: TGCGCCAGCAGCCAAGATGGAGAAGCTCAGGAGACCCAGTACTTC

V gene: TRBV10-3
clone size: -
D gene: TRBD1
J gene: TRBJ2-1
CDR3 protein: CAISEGLGQGLAEYNEQFF
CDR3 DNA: TGTGCCATCAGTGAGGGTCTGGGACAGGGCCTAGCGGAGTACAATGAGCAGTTCTTC

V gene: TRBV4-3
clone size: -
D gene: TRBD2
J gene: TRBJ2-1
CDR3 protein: CASSQSTSGGASYNEQFF
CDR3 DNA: TGCGCCAGCAGCCAATCAACTAGCGGGGGGGCCAGCTACAATGAGCAGTTCTTC

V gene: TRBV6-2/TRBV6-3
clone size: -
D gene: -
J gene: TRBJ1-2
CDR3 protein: CASSSSGSTPYGYTF
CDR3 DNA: TGTGCCAGCAGCTCCTCCGGGTCCACACCCTATGGCTACACCTTC

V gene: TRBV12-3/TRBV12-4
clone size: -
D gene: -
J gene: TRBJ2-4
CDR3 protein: CASNPWGRENIQYF
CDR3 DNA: TGTGCCAGCAATCCCTGGGGCCGGGAAAACATTCAGTACTTC

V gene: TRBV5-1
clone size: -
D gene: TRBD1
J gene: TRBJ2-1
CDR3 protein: CASSSYGLGQGANNEQFF
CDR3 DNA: TGCGCCAGCAGCTCTTACGGCCTGGGACAGGGGGCCAACAATGAGCAGTTCTTC

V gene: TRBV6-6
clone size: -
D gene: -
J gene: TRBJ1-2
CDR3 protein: CASSYGQVAEYTF
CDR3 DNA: TGTGCCAGCAGTTACGGGCAGGTGGCCGAGTACACCTTC

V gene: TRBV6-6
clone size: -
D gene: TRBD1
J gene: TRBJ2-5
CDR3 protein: CASRPPRSDREETQYF
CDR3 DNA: TGTGCCAGCAGGCCCCCGAGGTCGGACAGGGAGGAGACCCAGTACTTC

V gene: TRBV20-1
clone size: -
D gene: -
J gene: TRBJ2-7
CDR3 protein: CSARDPYRVEQYF
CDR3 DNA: TGCAGTGCTAGAGATCCGTACCGGGTCGAGCAGTACTTC

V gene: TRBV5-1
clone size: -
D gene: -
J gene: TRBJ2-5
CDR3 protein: CASSLALGGSGETQYF
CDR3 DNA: TGCGCCAGCAGCTTGGCCCTTGGCGGGTCAGGAGAGACCCAGTACTTC

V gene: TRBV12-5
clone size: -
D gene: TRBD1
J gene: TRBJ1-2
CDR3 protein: CASGSGQGRRGRVYGYTF
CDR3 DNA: TGTGCTAGTGGTTCGGGACAGGGAAGGAGGGGACGGGTGTATGGCTACACCTTC

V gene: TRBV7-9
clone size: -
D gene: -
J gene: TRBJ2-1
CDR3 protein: CASSLVQGVEGEETQFF
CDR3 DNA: TGTGCCAGCAGCTTAGTTCAGGGAGTAGAGGGAGAAGAGACCCAGTTCTTC

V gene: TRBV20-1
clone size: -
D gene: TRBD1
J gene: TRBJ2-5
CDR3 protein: CSARRTGLETQYF
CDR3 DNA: TGCAGTGCTAGAAGGACAGGGCTGGAGACCCAGTACTTC

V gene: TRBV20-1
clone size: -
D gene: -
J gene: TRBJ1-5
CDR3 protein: CSAQTDPGGNQPQHF
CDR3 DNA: TGCAGTGCTCAAACGGACCCCGGGGGCAATCAGCCCCAGCATTTT

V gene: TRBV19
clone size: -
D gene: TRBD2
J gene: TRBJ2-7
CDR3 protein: CASSAAGASSYEQYF
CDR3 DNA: TGTGCCAGTAGTGCAGCGGGGGCGAGCTCCTACGAGCAGTACTTC

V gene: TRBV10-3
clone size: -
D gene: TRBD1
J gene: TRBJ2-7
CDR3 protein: CATSPGQGNEQYF
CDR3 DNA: TGTGCCACCAGTCCGGGACAGGGAAACGAGCAGTACTTC

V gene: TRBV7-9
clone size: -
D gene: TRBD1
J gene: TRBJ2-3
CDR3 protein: CASSPWTGERTDTQYF
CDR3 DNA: TGTGCCAGCAGCCCTTGGACAGGGGAAAGAACAGATACGCAGTATTTT

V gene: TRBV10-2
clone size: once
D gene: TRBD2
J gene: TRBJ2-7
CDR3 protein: CASRSTSGEGYEQYF
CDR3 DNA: TGCGCCAGCCGCTCGACTAGCGGGGAGGGATACGAGCAGTACTTC

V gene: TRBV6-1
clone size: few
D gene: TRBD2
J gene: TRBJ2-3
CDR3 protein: CASSDSGGHSDTQYF
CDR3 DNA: TGTGCCAGCAGTGATAGCGGGGGGCACTCAGATACGCAGTATTTT

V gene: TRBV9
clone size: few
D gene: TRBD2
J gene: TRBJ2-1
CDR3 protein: CASRPVSGGANSYNEQFF
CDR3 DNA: TGTGCCAGCAGGCCCGTTAGCGGGGGGGCCAACTCCTACAATGAGCAGTTCTTC

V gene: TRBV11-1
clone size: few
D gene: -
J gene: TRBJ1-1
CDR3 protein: CASSWGEVNTEAFF
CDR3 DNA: TGTGCCAGCAGCTGGGGGGAAGTGAACACTGAAGCTTTCTTT